Presented here are 3 T cell receptor beta chains from one specimen sequenced in a study of blood T cell repertoires in COVID-19. Libraries were prepared by immunoSEQ multiplex PCR; TCRdb keeps only in-frame clonotypes and omits some of them. The sample lists approximately 250,000 clones, approximately 82% seen once, with approximately 15% in the top ten. The sample comprised PBMCs or T cells enriched from blood (not recorded which). The receptors derive from a man in his forties who had recovered from COVID-19.

The V and J genes are TRBV7-6 and TRBJ2-7, with a tentative D call TRBD1 (5 bases). The CDR3 is 13 residues long. The germline gives CDR1 SGHVS, CDR2 FNYEAQ. V lost 5 bases and J 3 bases, leaving 11 bases between the germline ends. The CDR3 DNA reads as TGTGCCAGCAGCCCTGACAGCAGCTACGAGCAGTACTTC. As protein: CASSPDSSYEQYF.

This sequence joins TRBV18 and TRBJ1-1; D ambiguous. V was trimmed by 4 bases and J by 1 base, leaving 10 bases between them. CDR3 length: 14 amino acids. Germline CDR1 is KGHSH and CDR2 is LQKENI. The CDR3 reads CASSLFGSNTEAFF. DNA of the CDR3: TGTGCCAGCTCACTTTTCGGGTCGAACACTGAAGCTTTCTTT. Full variable domain (outside the CDR3, taken from reference TRBV18 and TRBJ1-1): NAGVMQNPRHLVRRRGQEARLRCSPMKGHSHVYWYRQLPEEGLKFMVYLQKENIIDESGMPKERFSAEFPKEGPSILRIQQVVRGDSAAYFCASSLFGSNTEAFFGQGTRLTVV.

The chain joins TRBV28 to TRBJ2-5; D may be TRBD2 (6 bases). Germline assignment: CDR1 MDHEN and CDR2 SYDVKM. V shed 2 bases and J shed 4 bases, with 20 bases lying between them. The CDR3 has 17 amino acids. The CDR3 is CASSLGASGIGRETQYF. The CDR3 DNA sequence: TGTGCCAGCAGTTTAGGGGCTTCCGGGATCGGGAGAGAGACCCAGTACTTC. The full variable domain, in which reference TRBV28 and TRBJ2-5 provide the parts outside the CDR3, is DVKVTQSSRYLVKRTGEKVFLECVQDMDHENMFWYRQDPGLGLRLIYFSYDVKMKEKGDIPEGYSVSREKKERFSLILESASTNQTSMYLCASSLGASGIGRETQYFGPGTRLLVL.